The 22 T cell receptor beta chains below all came from one sample that was sequenced in a study of CD8+ T cells in alopecia areata. As for treatment: oral pan-JAK inhibitor, 5-10 mg twice daily. Extracted from the samples, RNA was reverse transcribed into cDNA to serve as the sequencing template. Generated by immunoSEQ multiplex PCR, the TCRdb table keeps only in-frame clones and is missing some. Of roughly 190,000 clones in the sample, 50% to 60% were seen once. The sequencing used CD4+ T cells sorted from blood, collected at week 4, from a patient treated with tofacitinib. Receptors were obtained from a human donor with alopecia areata.

The chain joins TRBV2 to TRBJ2-5; D might be TRBD2 (6 bases). V was pared by 4 bases and J by 2 bases, with 8 bases between. The CDR3 extends over 13 amino acids. CDR1 is SNHLY and CDR2 is FYNNEI in the germline V gene. The CDR3 region has the DNA TGTGCCAGCAGTGTTGGGGGGCAAGAGACCCAGTACTTC. Translation gives CASSVGGQETQYF.

Notes on this clone: Other DNA sequences of this sample code for an identical CDR3. The chain joins TRBV30 to TRBJ1-5; no definite D call. Trimming took off 2 bases at V and 0 bases at J, with 5 bases between the two ends. CDR1 is GTSNPN, CDR2 SVGIG, per germline (reference sequence). The CDR3 is 13 amino acids. The DNA of the CDR3 is TGTGCCTGGAGTCAAGATAGCAATCAGCCCCAGCATTTT. It encodes CAWSQDSNQPQHF.

The chain couples TRBV29-1 to TRBJ1-1; no reliable D call. This CDR3 region has 10 residues. CDR1 is SQVTM, CDR2 ANQGSEA, per germline. The CDR3 sequence: CSPLDTEAFF. CDR3 nucleotides: TGCAGTCCCCTGGACACTGAAGCTTTCTTT.

This clone was seen a handful of times. The chain links TRBV5-4 to TRBJ1-4; D is perhaps TRBD1 (5 bases). Trimming took off 0 bases at V and 7 bases at J, with 13 bases between the two ends. Germline V CDR1 and CDR2: SGHNT, YYREEE (reference sequence). The CDR3 totals 15 residues. The CDR3 nucleotides are TGTGCCAGCAGCTTGGACCCAGGGAGTGGTGAAAAACTGTTTTTT. Amino acid sequence: CASSLDPGSGEKLFF.

The chain joins TRBV9 to TRBJ1-1; D perhaps matches TRBD1 (5 bases). Germline loops: CDR1 SGDLS, CDR2 YYNGEE. The CDR3 has 15 residues. Between the trimmed V and J ends, which lost 2 bases and 0 bases, there was a span of 11 bases. DNA for the CDR3: TGTGCCAGCAGCGTCGCAGGGAGGATGAACACTGAAGCTTTCTTT. It codes for CASSVAGRMNTEAFF.

This clone was counted between two and nine times. V and J are TRBV6-6 and TRBJ2-1; perhaps TRBD2 as D (6 bases). CDR3 size: 15 residues. The V end lost 6 bases, the J end lost 8 bases, and 20 bases lay between the germline ends. Germline CDR1 MNHNY, CDR2 SVGAGI (reference sequence). The CDR3: CASSPPGTTSHEQFF. The CDR3 coding sequence is TGTGCCAGCAGCCCTCCAGGGACCACTAGCCATGAGCAGTTCTTC.

The V gene is TRBV29-1, the J gene TRBJ2-7; TRBD1 agrees at 8 bases. Trimming removed 4 bases from V and 5 bases from J; junction bases left unmatched: 7. The germline V gene encodes CDR1 SQVTM and CDR2 ANQGSEA. The CDR3 length is 13 residues. The chain's CDR3 is CSVGGTGRNEQYF. The CDR3 nucleotides read TGCAGCGTTGGAGGGACAGGAAGGAACGAGCAGTACTTC.

The chain couples TRBV30 to TRBJ1-5, with D unclear. This CDR3 comprises 13 residues. V lost 1 base, J lost 1 base, and 5 bases lay in between. Per germline, CDR1 GTSNPN and CDR2 SVGIG (reference sequence). The CDR3 loop is CAWSGESNQPQHF. The CDR3 region has the DNA TGTGCCTGGAGTGGAGAGAGCAATCAGCCCCAGCATTTT.

This clone was observed a handful of times. This chain connects TRBV28 to TRBJ1-1; no clear D. CDR1 MDHEN and CDR2 SYDVKM come from the germline V gene. Trimming took 3 bases from V and 6 from J, leaving 5 bases between them. The CDR3 extends over 11 amino acids. The chain's CDR3 is CASSLQAEAFF. The CDR3 coding sequence is TGTGCCAGCAGTTTGCAGGCTGAAGCTTTCTTT.

This clone was seen more than once but under ten times. This chain joins TRBV4-1 and TRBJ2-5, with 8 bases identical to TRBD2. V was pared by 7 bases and J by 2 bases, with 12 bases of the junction left unmatched. The CDR3 sequence is 16 residues long. Germline CDR1 reads MGHRA; CDR2 reads YSYEKL. CDR3 residues: CASTGSGLAGQETQYF. The DNA of the CDR3 is TGCGCCAGCACCGGGAGTGGATTAGCGGGGCAAGAGACCCAGTACTTC.

This chain connects TRBV29-1 to TRBJ1-1; D may be TRBD1 (6 bases). This CDR3 has 15 amino acids. The V end was cut by 0 bases, the J end by 6 bases, with 17 bases between. Germline lookup yields CDR1 SQVTM and CDR2 ANQGSEA. DNA of the CDR3: TGCAGCGTTGAAGATTGGATTACAGGGTCCCCTGAAGCTTTCTTT. Its protein is CSVEDWITGSPEAFF.

The J gene is TRBJ2-1, the V gene TRBV5-1; D is ambiguous. V was trimmed by 1 base and J by 4 bases, leaving 12 bases between them. Germline assignment: CDR1 SGHRS and CDR2 YFSETQ. The CDR3 has 15 amino acids. The CDR3 DNA sequence: TGCGCCAGCAGCTTGAGCAACCTCCTGTACAATGAGCAGTTCTTC. Translated: CASSLSNLLYNEQFF.

The rearrangement links TRBV30 to TRBJ1-4; tentative D call: TRBD1 (6 bases). The V end was cut by 2 bases, the J end by 7 bases, with 17 bases between. The length of the CDR3 is 15 residues. From germline, CDR1 is GTSNPN and CDR2 SVGIG (reference sequence). The CDR3 here is CAWSIRGHPIEKLFF. As DNA, the CDR3 is TGTGCCTGGAGTATCAGGGGACACCCAATTGAAAAACTGTTTTTT. Filled out from reference TRBV30 and TRBJ1-4, the complete variable domain reads SQTIHQWPATLVQPVGSPLSLECTVEGTSNPNLYWYRQAAGRGLQLLFYSVGIGQISSEVPQNLSASRPQDRQFILSSKKLLLSDSGFYLCAWSIRGHPIEKLFFGSGTQLSVL.

This sequence joins TRBV30 and TRBJ1-6, with 8 bases that match TRBD1. The CDR3 loop spans 14 amino acids. The V segment lost 1 base and the J segment 7 bases; nucleotides outside the gene matches: 3. The germline gives CDR1 GTSNPN, CDR2 SVGIG (reference sequence). The CDR3 protein is CAWSGQGKNSPLHF. Written as DNA, the CDR3 is TGTGCCTGGAGTGGACAGGGGAAGAATTCACCCCTCCACTTT.

The chain recombines TRBV11-3 with TRBJ2-7; 8 nucleotides match TRBD1. With V trimmed by 3 bases and J by 3 bases, 4 bases remained unmatched. The CDR3 sequence is 14 residues long. Germline V gives CDR1 SGHNT, CDR2 YENEEA. The CDR3 DNA sequence: TGTGCCAGCAGCTTGGGGACAGGTCACTACGAGCAGTACTTC. Its protein is CASSLGTGHYEQYF.

At least ten counts were recorded for this clone. The chain carries TRBV28 and TRBJ1-5, with a possible D match to TRBD1 (6 bases). The CDR3 is 15 residues long. V was pared by 6 bases and J by 3 bases, with 15 bases between. The V gene's germline CDR1 is MDHEN and CDR2 SYDVKM. The CDR3 spells CASRGGGTINQPQHF. The CDR3 DNA reads as TGTGCCAGCAGAGGGGGGGGCACTATCAATCAGCCCCAGCATTTT.

J is TRBJ2-2 and V is TRBV7-3; maybe TRBD1 (6 bases). Trimming pared 1 base from V and 1 base from J, leaving 10 bases between. There are 16 residues in the CDR3. Germline V gene data show CDR1 as SGHTA and CDR2 as FQGTGA. This CDR3 reads CASSLIGGWNTGELFF. Written as DNA, the CDR3 is TGTGCCAGCAGCTTAATTGGGGGCTGGAACACCGGGGAGCTGTTTTTT.

In this sample, this clone turned up a few times. The chain has TRBV18 and TRBJ1-1; the D gene is possibly TRBD1 (6 bases). This CDR3 comprises 14 residues. The V gene lost 2 bases and the J gene lost 4 bases, with 11 bases spanning the gap. Germline assignment: CDR1 KGHSH and CDR2 LQKENI. For the CDR3, the DNA is TGTGCCAGCTCACCATCGGCAGGGGTCACTGAAGCTTTCTTT. Residues: CASSPSAGVTEAFF.

In its sample, this clone was seen once. The chain recombines TRBV29-1 with TRBJ1-1; maybe TRBD1 (6 bases). Germline V gene sequence: CDR1 SQVTM, CDR2 ANQGSEA. The CDR3 loop spans 13 amino acids. Trimming took 7 bases from V and 1 from J, leaving 13 bases between them. Here the CDR3 reads CSAAGGPNTEAFF. The CDR3 region has the DNA TGCAGCGCTGCGGGGGGGCCGAACACTGAAGCTTTCTTT. Based on the CDR3 plus reference TRBV29-1 and TRBJ1-1, the full variable domain is SAVISQKPSRDICQRGTSLTIQCQVDSQVTMMFWYRQQPGQSLTLIATANQGSEATYESGFVIDKFPISRPNLTFSTLTVSNMSPEDSSIYLCSAAGGPNTEAFFGQGTRLTVV.

The chain has TRBV27 and TRBJ1-6; 7 nucleotides agree with TRBD1. This CDR3 is 14 amino acids long. V lost 8 bases to trimming and J lost 11 bases; unmatched junction nucleotides: 12. The germline V gene encodes CDR1 MNHEY and CDR2 SMNVEV (reference sequence). The CDR3 reads CASGGTGDRTPLHF. For the CDR3, the DNA is TGTGCCAGCGGGGGCACAGGGGATAGAACACCCCTCCACTTT.

V usage is TRBV28 and J usage is TRBJ1-2; 9 nucleotides line up with TRBD1. The CDR3 length is 13 residues. CDR1 and CDR2 (germline): MDHEN, SYDVKM. V lost 8 bases, J lost 8 bases, and 9 bases stayed unmatched. The CDR3 here is CASSKEQGAGYTF. The CDR3, as DNA: TGTGCCAGCTCAAAGGAACAGGGGGCAGGCTACACCTTC.

This clone showed up just a few times. This chain joins TRBV7-9 and TRBJ2-1, with 10 bases aligning to TRBD2. CDR1 and CDR2 (germline): SEHNR, FQNEAQ (reference sequence). J was trimmed by 9 bases and V by 4 bases; bases with no gene match: 3. There are 13 residues in the CDR3. CDR3 amino acids: CASSWASGGEQFF. CDR3 nucleotides: TGTGCCAGCAGCTGGGCTAGCGGGGGTGAGCAGTTCTTC.